This TCR beta chain comes out of a study of siplizumab effects on memory and regulatory T cells. Of note for this clone: The antigen is not known.

Study observations and caveats: Memory T cells appeared less diverse than naive cells, which seemed to contribute substantially to alloresponse. Alloreactive sequences traceable to unstimulated CD4+ memory cells declined significantly under siplizumab.

J gave up 0 bases and V 5 bases, and 9 bases lay outside the gene matches. Germline CDR1 and CDR2: SEHNR and FQNEAQ (reference sequence). This CDR3 contains 17 residues. Sequenced by immunoSEQ multiplex PCR; TCRdb stores in-frame clones only, minus some. The table includes 100,000 or so clones, 80% to 95% detected once. This clonotype was obtained from a human donor in good health. Some clones in this sample may be carry-over from other donors' samples. This rearrangement joins TRBV7-9 to TRBJ1-3; 8 nucleotides match TRBD1. The specimen sequenced was CD4+ T cells sorted from blood. As DNA, the CDR3 is TGTGCCAGCAGCCACGGGACAGGAACTCTCTCTGGAAACACCATATATTTT. Translating it yields CASSHGTGTLSGNTIYF.